A single sample gave rise to the 28 T cell receptor beta chains below, sequenced in a study of T-cell memory formation after mild COVID-19. TCRdb recomputed calls from the 5' RACE reads with MiXCR, one row per CDR3 protein. This table has around 470,000 distinct CDR3 sequences, roughly 20% appearing once. The sample consisted of PBMCs or a T cell subset sorted from them (not recorded which). Every receptor here comes from an adult woman who had mild COVID-19 (a few samples of this study predate the infection). Cell type and time point are not known.

For this clonotype: A read error may produce the germline difference seen at one junction end. The genes are TRBV5-6 and TRBJ2-6; D uncertain. The CDR3 is 16 amino acids. Germline CDR1 and CDR2: SGHDT and YYEEEE. CDR3 region: CASSLVWSSGSNVLTF. The DNA for the CDR3 is TGTGCCAGCAGCTTGGTTTGGAGCTCTGGGTCCAACGTCCTGACTTTC.

The chain joins TRBV7-9 to TRBJ1-1; no reliable D call. Germline V gene sequence: CDR1 SEHNR, CDR2 FQNEAQ (reference sequence). The CDR3 totals 13 residues. The V end was cut by 5 bases, the J end by 5 bases, with 12 bases between. The CDR3 nucleotides read TGTGCCAGCAGCGCATTAGGAGGGACTGAAGCTTTCTTT. Amino acid sequence: CASSALGGTEAFF.

This clonotype has a handful of counts. The chain joins TRBV15 to TRBJ1-5; 10 positions match TRBD1. Germline lookup yields CDR1 LNHNV and CDR2 YYDKDF (reference sequence). J lost 0 bases, V lost 3 bases, and 14 bases had no gene match. The CDR3 has 20 residues. The CDR3 region has the DNA TGTGCCACCAGCAGGGAGGAGCCGGGACAGGGGTTACATAGCAATCAGCCCCAGCATTTT. It yields the protein CATSREEPGQGLHSNQPQHF.

This clonotype was detected once. The J gene is TRBJ2-6, the V gene TRBV9; TRBD1 matches at 7 bases. This CDR3 region has 15 residues. Germline V lookup: CDR1 SGDLS, CDR2 YYNGEE. J was trimmed by 6 bases and V by 5 bases; bases with no gene match: 8. As DNA, the CDR3 is TGTGCCAGCAGTGACCGGGACAGCGAGGCCAACGTCCTGACTTTC. It yields the protein CASSDRDSEANVLTF.

J is TRBJ2-7 and V is TRBV29-1, with D tentatively TRBD2 (6 bases). CDR1 and CDR2 (germline): SQVTM, ANQGSEA. The CDR3 is made up of 13 amino acids. The V end was cut by 0 bases, the J end by 0 bases, with 6 bases between. CDR3 bases: TGCAGCGTTGAAGAGCGGGGCTCCTACGAGCAGTACTTC. Protein product: CSVEERGSYEQYF.

The CDR3 DNA reads as TGTGCCAGCAGCCACCCGTTTAGCGGGGAGAAAGAGACCCAGTACTTC. Translating it yields CASSHPFSGEKETQYF. V and J are TRBV7-6 and TRBJ2-5, with 8 bases identical to TRBD2. Germline CDR1 SGHVS, CDR2 FNYEAQ. The CDR3 extends over 16 amino acids. J lost 3 bases, V lost 5 bases, and 11 bases had no gene match.

This rearrangement joins TRBV5-8 to TRBJ2-7; tentatively, D is TRBD1 or TRBD2 (5 bases each). Trimming stripped 3 bases from V and 6 bases from J, with 22 bases between. Germline V gene lookup returns CDR1 SGHTS and CDR2 YDEGEE. The CDR3 is 16 amino acids. The CDR3 DNA reads TGTGCCAGCAGCTCATACGTGGGACCCTCGGGCGGCGAGCAGTACTTC. It is translated as CASSSYVGPSGGEQYF.

V usage is TRBV20-1 and J usage is TRBJ2-5, with TRBD1 identical over 7 bases. The germline gives CDR1 DFQATT, CDR2 SNEGSKA (reference sequence). This CDR3 spans 13 amino acids. V lost 1 base, J lost 2 bases, and 1 base stayed unmatched. CDR3 loop: CSARVRGQETQYF. The CDR3 nucleotides are TGCAGTGCTAGAGTCAGGGGGCAAGAGACCCAGTACTTC.

In its sample, this clonotype was seen many times. This chain joins TRBV20-1 and TRBJ1-1, with D uncertain. This CDR3 comprises 14 residues. V was shortened by 3 bases and J by 4 bases, with 15 bases between the two germline ends. Per germline, CDR1 DFQATT and CDR2 SNEGSKA (reference sequence). The CDR3 here is CSASRGVAVTEAFF. In DNA form, the CDR3 reads TGCAGTGCTAGTCGGGGTGTTGCGGTCACTGAAGCTTTCTTT.

Only a few counts were recorded for this clonotype. At one end the junction does not follow the germline gene, possibly because of a read error. The rearrangement joins TRBV9 to TRBJ2-3; D call uncertain. CDR3 length: 14 amino acids. Germline loops: CDR1 SGDLS, CDR2 YYNGEE. The CDR3 loop reads CASSVEGRLDTKYF. The CDR3 nucleotides read TGTGCCAGCAGCGTAGAAGGCAGACTGGATACGAAGTATTTT.

This clonotype was counted between two and nine times. J is TRBJ1-1 and V is TRBV6-6; 10 bases align to TRBD1. Germline V gene lookup returns CDR1 MNHNY and CDR2 SVGAGI (reference sequence). The CDR3 totals 17 residues. V was pared by 1 base and J by 1 base, with 6 bases of the junction left unmatched. CDR3 amino acids: CASSYLPGQGPNTEAFF. CDR3 sequence (DNA): TGTGCCAGCAGTTACTTGCCGGGACAGGGGCCGAACACTGAAGCTTTCTTT.

This clonotype has a single count. The rearrangement joins TRBV5-4 to TRBJ2-5; possibly TRBD1 or TRBD2 for D (5 bases each). This CDR3 has 15 amino acids. Trimming shortened V by 5 bases and J by 5 bases, and 19 bases separated the two germline ends. Germline lookup yields CDR1 SGHNT and CDR2 YYREEE (reference sequence). Here the CDR3 DNA reads TGTGCCAGCAGTGCCCCGGGACCTTATCAGGAGACCCAGTACTTC. This codes for CASSAPGPYQETQYF.

The chain carries TRBV3-1 and TRBJ1-6; D remains unclear. V lost 3 bases and J 6 bases, leaving 9 bases between the germline ends. Germline CDR1 reads LGHDT; CDR2 reads YNNKEL (reference sequence). This CDR3 spans 14 amino acids. CDR3 sequence (DNA): TGTGCCAGCAGCCATCTGGACCGTAATTCACCCCTCCACTTT. It yields the protein CASSHLDRNSPLHF.

The chain joins TRBV10-3 to TRBJ1-5; 12 bases agree with TRBD1. Trimming at V came to 6 bases and at J to 3 bases, leaving 6 bases not matched to a gene. Germline CDR1 is ENHRY and CDR2 is SYGVKD. The CDR3 runs to 16 residues. For the CDR3, the DNA is TGTGCCATCAGAGCCGGGACAGGGGGCAACAATCAGCCCCAGCATTTT. Its translation is CAIRAGTGGNNQPQHF.

In its sample, this clonotype was seen a few times. V and J are TRBV20-1 and TRBJ2-5, with D possibly called TRBD1 or TRBD2 (5 bases each). CDR1 is DFQATT and CDR2 is SNEGSKA in the germline V gene (reference sequence). This CDR3 spans 14 amino acids. Between the trimmed V and J ends, which lost 3 bases and 0 bases, there was a span of 11 bases. The CDR3 nucleotides are TGCAGTGCTAGTGAGGGGAAAAACCAAGAGACCCAGTACTTC. Translating gives CSASEGKNQETQYF.

The V and J genes are TRBV30 and TRBJ1-6; D is unresolved. The germline V gene encodes CDR1 GTSNPN and CDR2 SVGIG (reference sequence). The CDR3 totals 13 residues. V lost 3 bases and J 8 bases, leaving 11 bases between the germline ends. The DNA for the CDR3 is TGTGCCTGGAGGACTTTTGATGATTCACCCCTCCACTTT. Its protein is CAWRTFDDSPLHF.

This clonotype has more than one count but fewer than ten. The V and J genes are TRBV6-2 or TRBV6-3 and TRBJ1-1; D possibly corresponds to TRBD1 (5 bases). V was pared by 6 bases and J by 2 bases, with 13 bases between. The CDR3 runs 14 residues. The germline V gene encodes CDR1 MNHEY and CDR2 SVGEGT. In DNA form, the CDR3 reads TGTGCCAGCAGACGAGCCAGGGAAAACACTGAAGCTTTCTTT. Its protein product is CASRRARENTEAFF.

This clonotype has a handful of counts. CDR3 protein: CASSYATDSLGTQYF. The DNA of the CDR3 is TGTGCCAGCTCATACGCGACAGACAGCCTCGGGACCCAGTACTTC. The genes are TRBV18 and TRBJ2-5; perhaps TRBD1 as D (5 bases). V shed 5 bases and J shed 7 bases, with 20 bases lying between them. Germline CDR1 is KGHSH and CDR2 is LQKENI. This CDR3 contains 15 residues.

The chain uses TRBV6-5 and TRBJ2-5, with a possible D match to TRBD2 (5 bases). This CDR3 contains 12 residues. Trimming removed 6 bases at V and 5 bases at J, with 10 bases between. Germline CDR1 reads MNHEY; CDR2 reads SVGAGI. The CDR3 here is CASRRVGETQYF. The CDR3 DNA sequence: TGTGCCAGCAGGCGGGTGGGGGAGACCCAGTACTTC.

This rearrangement joins TRBV15 to TRBJ1-1; no reliable D call. The V gene's germline CDR1 is LNHNV and CDR2 YYDKDF (reference sequence). V lost 4 bases and J 8 bases, leaving 11 bases between the germline ends. CDR3 size: 12 residues. The CDR3 DNA follows: TGTGCCACCAGCACATATCCGGGGGAAGCTTTCTTT. Protein product: CATSTYPGEAFF.

The chain is built from TRBV12-3 or TRBV12-4 and TRBJ2-3; TRBD2 agrees at 12 bases. The CDR3 contains 16 residues. After removal of 7 bases from V and 0 bases from J, the junction contained 5 bases not matched to a gene. The CDR3, as DNA: TGTGCCAGCATTAAAGGACTAGCGGGAAGCACAGATACGCAGTATTTT. This sequence encodes CASIKGLAGSTDTQYF.

This clonotype has a single count. The chain recombines TRBV27 with TRBJ2-1, with 8 bases aligning to TRBD2. Trimming took 10 bases from V and 4 from J; bases not matched to a gene: 9. CDR1 is MNHEY and CDR2 is SMNVEV in the germline V gene (reference sequence). The CDR3 runs to 14 residues. CDR3 DNA: TGTGCCACCGGGGGGGTTAGCGGGTACAATGAGCAGTTCTTC. The encoded protein is CATGGVSGYNEQFF.

The gene calls are TRBV9 and TRBJ2-2; 10 positions match TRBD2. This CDR3 contains 18 residues. CDR1 is SGDLS and CDR2 is YYNGEE in the germline V gene. The V and J ends lost 1 base and 4 bases, in that order; junction bases with no gene match: 10. This CDR3 is CASSVPFSGGRGTGELFF. DNA for the CDR3: TGTGCCAGCAGCGTACCCTTTAGCGGGGGGCGCGGCACCGGGGAGCTGTTTTTT.

This chain uses TRBV4-3 with TRBJ2-3; the D gene could be TRBD1 or TRBD2 (6 bases each). Trimming stripped 4 bases from V and 6 bases from J, with 20 bases between. The germline gives CDR1 LGHNA, CDR2 YSLEER. The CDR3 length is 16 residues. CDR3 in amino acids: CASSLQSLGGRDTQYF. The CDR3 DNA is TGCGCCAGCAGCCTTCAATCCTTGGGGGGCCGGGATACGCAGTATTTT.

The chain joins TRBV24-1 to TRBJ1-5; 8 bases align to TRBD1. CDR3 size: 17 residues. V lost 1 base, J lost 4 bases, and 8 bases stayed unmatched. Germline V gene data show CDR1 as KGHDR and CDR2 as SFDVKD. CDR3 coding DNA: TGTGCCACCAGTGATTTTAGGGACAGGAGGATTAATCAGCCCCAGCATTTT. Protein product: CATSDFRDRRINQPQHF.

The V call is TRBV12-3 or TRBV12-4, the J call TRBJ2-3; 10 bases align to TRBD2. Losses at the gene ends were 1 base for V and 6 bases for J; bases not matched to a gene: 4. CDR3 length equals 15 residues. The CDR3 is CASSLVLAGVDTQYF. For the CDR3, the DNA is TGTGCCAGCAGTTTAGTCCTAGCGGGGGTTGATACGCAGTATTTT.

This chain connects TRBV7-6 to TRBJ2-1, with TRBD2 matching over 9 bases. Germline CDR1 and CDR2: SGHVS and FNYEAQ. Trimming took 5 bases from V and 6 from J; bases not matched to a gene: 11. The CDR3 covers 16 residues. CDR3 protein: CASSPWGAGGLNEQFF. The CDR3 DNA is TGTGCCAGCAGCCCCTGGGGAGCGGGGGGCCTCAATGAGCAGTTCTTC.

The chain uses TRBV7-9 and TRBJ2-7; tentatively, D is TRBD1 or TRBD2 (7 bases each). V lost 1 base and J lost 2, with 15 bases in between. This CDR3 comprises 16 residues. CDR1 is SEHNR and CDR2 is FQNEAQ in the germline V gene (reference sequence). CDR3 residues: CASSLVGGGQTYEQYF. CDR3 DNA: TGTGCCAGCAGCTTAGTGGGAGGGGGACAGACCTACGAGCAGTACTTC.